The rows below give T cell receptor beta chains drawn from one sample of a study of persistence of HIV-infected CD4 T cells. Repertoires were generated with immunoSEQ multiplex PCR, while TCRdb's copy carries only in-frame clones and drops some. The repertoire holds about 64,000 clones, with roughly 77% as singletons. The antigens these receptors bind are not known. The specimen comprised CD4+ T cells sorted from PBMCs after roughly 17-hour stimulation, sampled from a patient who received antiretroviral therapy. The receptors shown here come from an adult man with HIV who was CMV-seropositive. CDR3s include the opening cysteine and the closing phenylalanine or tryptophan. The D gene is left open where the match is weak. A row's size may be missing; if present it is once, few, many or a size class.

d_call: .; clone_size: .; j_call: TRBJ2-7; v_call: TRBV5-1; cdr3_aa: CASSLDGVGEQYF; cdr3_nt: TGCGCCAGCAGCTTGGATGGTGTGGGCGAGCAGTACTTC
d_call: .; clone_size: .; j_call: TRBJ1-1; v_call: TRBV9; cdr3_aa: CASSPGHTNTEAFF; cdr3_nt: TGTGCCAGCAGCCCGGGACATACGAACACTGAAGCTTTCTTT
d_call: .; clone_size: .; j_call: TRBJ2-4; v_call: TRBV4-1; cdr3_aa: CASSQDRDLAKNIQYF; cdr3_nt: TGCGCCAGCAGCCAAGATAGGGACCTAGCCAAAAACATTCAGTACTTC
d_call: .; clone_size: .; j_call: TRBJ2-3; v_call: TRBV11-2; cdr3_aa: CASSALSGTQGTSTDTQYF; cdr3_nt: TGTGCCAGCAGCGCACTCTCCGGGACACAGGGCACTAGCACAGATACGCAGTATTTT
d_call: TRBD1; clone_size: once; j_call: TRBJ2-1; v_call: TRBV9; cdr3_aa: CASSLRTGNVDEQFF; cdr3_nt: TGTGCCAGCAGCCTCAGGACAGGGAATGTGGATGAGCAGTTCTTC
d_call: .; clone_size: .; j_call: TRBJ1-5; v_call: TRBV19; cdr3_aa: CASSNGVNSNQPQHF; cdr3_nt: TGTGCCAGTAGTAATGGGGTAAATAGCAATCAGCCCCAGCATTTT
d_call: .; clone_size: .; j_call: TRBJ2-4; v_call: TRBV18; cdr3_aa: CASSPGEIRKNIQYF; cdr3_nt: TGTGCCAGCTCCCCCGGCGAGATACGCAAAAACATTCAGTACTTC
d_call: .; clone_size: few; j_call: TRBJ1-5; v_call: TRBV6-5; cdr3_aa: CASSRNRDANQPQHF; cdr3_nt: TGTGCCAGCAGTCGTAACCGGGACGCCAATCAGCCCCAGCATTTT
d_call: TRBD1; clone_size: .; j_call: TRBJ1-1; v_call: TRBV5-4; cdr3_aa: CASSADRGSNTEAFF; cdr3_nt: TGTGCCAGCAGCGCGGACAGGGGATCGAACACTGAAGCTTTCTTT
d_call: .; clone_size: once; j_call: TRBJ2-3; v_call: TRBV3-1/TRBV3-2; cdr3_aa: CASSQQMADTQYF; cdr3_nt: TGTGCCAGCAGCCAGCAAATGGCAGATACGCAGTATTTT
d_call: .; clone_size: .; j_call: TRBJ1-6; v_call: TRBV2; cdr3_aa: CASSQGGSPLHF; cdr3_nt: TGTGCCAGCAGTCAGGGTGGTTCACCCCTCCACTTT
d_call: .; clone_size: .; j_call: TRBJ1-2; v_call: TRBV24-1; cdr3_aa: CATSDLKGRNYGYTF; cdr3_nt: TGTGCCACCAGTGATTTGAAGGGACGAAACTATGGCTACACCTTC